The present TCR beta chain was sequenced within a study of cytomegalovirus exposure and HLA in healthy donors. General observations from the study: Exclusion as indistinguishable affected some V segments, including TRBV6-2 and TRBV6-3. Sequence variants that were highly shared formed a cluster that was likely a sequencing artifact. Segments of the TCR beta V type were, in most cases, productive about 87% or about 30% of the time in an earlier analysis.

The J segment lost 12 bases and the V segment lost 5 bases, leaving 25 bases of the junction unmatched. The CDR3 consists of 19 residues. The germline V gene encodes CDR1 MDHEN and CDR2 SYDVKM. Primers: 60 Vbeta forward and 13 Jbeta reverse. TCRdb's table, derived via immunoSEQ multiplex PCR, lists solely in-frame clones and lacks some. Altogether 270,000 or so clones are present, 80% to 95% being singletons, with the ten largest covering roughly 1.5%. Concerning this clone itself: The antigen is not known.

Sequences were obtained from PBMCs. This TCR was recovered from a girl aged 2 to 9 in good health and CMV-seronegative. This chain joins TRBV28 and TRBJ1-2; 12 positions agree with TRBD1. Written as DNA, the CDR3 is TGTGCCAGCAGTCCGGGACAGGGGGCGAGGTGGGAAAACGACGAGGGCCACACCTTC. It yields the protein CASSPGQGARWENDEGHTF.